The 27 T cell receptor beta chains in this list originate from one sample, sequenced in a study of shared clonotypes between healthy human individuals. Profiled with immunoSEQ multiplex PCR; TCRdb holds only in-frame clones, not every one. Found here are 400,000 to 600,000 clones, roughly 85% of them singletons; the top ten hold roughly an eighth. The sample taken for sequencing was PBMCs. All receptors come from a woman aged 40-49 years in good health. Some clones in this sample may be carry-over from other donors' samples.

Note on this clone: This CDR3 is also generated by other DNA sequences in the sample. The V gene is TRBV7-6, the J gene TRBJ2-7, with a tentative D call TRBD1 (6 bases). V gave up 0 bases and J gave up 7 bases, with 7 bases separating them. Germline CDR1 SGHVS, CDR2 FNYEAQ. CDR3 length: 12 residues. The chain's CDR3 is CASSLATGEQYF. The CDR3 DNA follows: TGTGCCAGCAGCTTAGCGACAGGAGAGCAGTACTTC. The full variable domain, rest sourced from reference TRBV7-6 and TRBJ2-7, is GAGVSQSPRYKVTKRGQDVALRCDPISGHVSLYWYRQALGQGPEFLTYFNYEAQQDKSGLPNDRFSAERPEGSISTLTIQRTEQRDSAMYRCASSLATGEQYFGPGTRLTVT.

V and J are TRBV7-2 and TRBJ2-7; maybe TRBD2 (5 bases). The CDR3 sequence is 12 residues long. Deletions cut 5 bases from V and 4 bases from J, with 9 bases between. The germline V gene has CDR1 SGHTA and CDR2 FQGNSA. The CDR3 nucleotides are TGTGCCAGCAGCCCCGGGATTTACGAGCAGTACTTC. Its translation: CASSPGIYEQYF.

This sequence joins TRBV5-4 and TRBJ2-7, with D tentatively TRBD1 or TRBD2 (5 bases each). From germline, CDR1 is SGHNT and CDR2 YYREEE (reference sequence). The CDR3 contains 11 residues. Between the trimmed V and J ends, which lost 4 bases and 6 bases, there was a span of 8 bases. The CDR3 reads CASSPGREQYF. The CDR3, as DNA: TGTGCCAGCAGCCCGGGGCGCGAGCAGTACTTC.

The CDR3 region is CATRDRGWDEQFF. The CDR3 DNA sequence: TGTGCCACAAGGGACAGGGGATGGGATGAGCAGTTCTTC. The genes are TRBV15 and TRBJ2-1, with 10 bases identical to TRBD1. Looked up from germline, CDR1 is LNHNV and CDR2 is YYDKDF (reference sequence). The CDR3 is 13 amino acids. J gave up 8 bases and V 9 bases, and 7 bases lay outside the gene matches. The full variable domain, completed using reference TRBV15 and TRBJ2-1, is DAMVIQNPRYQVTQFGKPVTLSCSQTLNHNVMYWYQQKSSQAPKLLFHYYDKDFNNEADTPDNFQSRRPNTSFCFLDIRSPGLGDTAMYLCATRDRGWDEQFFGPGTRLTVL.

This clone was seen a handful of times. This rearrangement joins TRBV5-1 to TRBJ2-7; 7 bases align to TRBD2. Germline V gene data show CDR1 as SGHRS and CDR2 as YFSETQ. Trimming took 0 bases from V and 3 from J; bases not matched to a gene: 6. The CDR3 covers 15 residues. In DNA form, the CDR3 reads TGCGCCAGCAGCTTGGTTGCGGGAGAATTCTACGAGCAGTACTTC. It codes for CASSLVAGEFYEQYF.

In DNA, the CDR3 is TGTGCCAGCAGCTATCTAGCGGGAGGACAATACGAGCAGTACTTC. It encodes CASSYLAGGQYEQYF. The V call is TRBV11-2, the J call TRBJ2-7, with 11 positions matching TRBD2. The CDR3 length is 15 residues. Germline V lookup: CDR1 SGHAT, CDR2 FQNNGV. V lost 4 bases, J lost 4 bases, and 6 bases stayed unmatched.

This chain connects TRBV7-3 to TRBJ2-2; 14 bases are a match to TRBD2. This CDR3 has 16 residues. Germline V CDR1 and CDR2: SGHTA, FQGTGA. V was clipped by 4 bases and J by 8 bases; unmatched bases: 6. The CDR3 nucleotides read TGTGCCAGCAGCTCCTCGGGACTAGCGGGAGTAGGGGAGCTGTTTTTT. It yields the protein CASSSSGLAGVGELFF.

CDR3 amino acids: CASSLTSGHSTDTQYF. As DNA, the CDR3 is TGTGCCAGCAGCTTGACTAGCGGTCATAGCACAGATACGCAGTATTTT. This sequence joins TRBV5-4 and TRBJ2-3, with 8 bases fitting TRBD2. V gave up 1 base and J gave up 0 bases; unmatched junction bases: 4. CDR3 length equals 16 residues. CDR1 SGHNT and CDR2 YYREEE come from the germline V gene (reference sequence).

V usage is TRBV4-1 and J usage is TRBJ2-1; 8 nucleotides align to TRBD1. Germline V gene sequence: CDR1 MGHRA, CDR2 YSYEKL. The V and J ends lost 3 bases and 0 bases, in that order; junction bases with no gene match: 4. The length of the CDR3 is 16 residues. CDR3 sequence: CASSHDRGVSYNEQFF. Here the CDR3 DNA reads TGCGCCAGCAGCCACGACAGGGGTGTCTCCTACAATGAGCAGTTCTTC.

This sequence joins TRBV9 and TRBJ1-5, with D possibly matching TRBD1 (5 bases). The CDR3 contains 15 residues. From germline, CDR1 is SGDLS and CDR2 YYNGEE. Trimming took off 2 bases at V and 0 bases at J, with 9 bases between the two ends. The CDR3 region has the DNA TGTGCCAGCAGCGTCGGAGGGGCTAGCAATCAGCCCCAGCATTTT. Its protein is CASSVGGASNQPQHF.

The chain couples TRBV4-3 to TRBJ2-1; no clear D. The V gene's germline CDR1 is LGHNA and CDR2 YSLEER. Trimming removed 0 bases from V and 7 bases from J, with 13 bases in between. This CDR3 contains 15 residues. DNA for the CDR3: TGCGCCAGCAGCCAAGAGGCAGTTTGGCGAAATGAGCAGTTCTTC. As protein: CASSQEAVWRNEQFF.

The chain joins TRBV6-1 to TRBJ2-7; 9 nucleotides line up with TRBD2. The CDR3 runs 14 residues. Germline V gives CDR1 MNHNS, CDR2 SASEGT. Germline trimming cut 4 bases from V and 2 bases from J; bases unmatched to any gene: 3. The DNA for the CDR3 is TGTGCCAGCAGTGGGACTAGCGTAGCCTACGAGCAGTACTTC. Its protein product is CASSGTSVAYEQYF.

The chain recombines TRBV29-1 with TRBJ2-3; D remains ambiguous. From germline, CDR1 is SQVTM and CDR2 ANQGSEA. Trimming stripped 1 base from V and 6 bases from J, with 14 bases between. This CDR3 contains 14 residues. CDR3 in amino acids: CSVEVGRLGDTQYF. The CDR3 DNA is TGCAGCGTTGAAGTTGGGCGGTTAGGGGATACGCAGTATTTT.

The chain carries TRBV4-2 and TRBJ2-6, with TRBD2 identical over 14 bases. This CDR3 contains 18 residues. The J segment lost 2 bases and the V segment lost 4 bases, leaving 4 bases of the junction unmatched. Germline values: CDR1 LGHNA, CDR2 YNFKEQ. DNA for the CDR3: TGTGCCAGCAGCCTCGGACTAGCGGGAGGTGCTGGGGCCAACGTCCTGACTTTC. This translates into CASSLGLAGGAGANVLTF.

This rearrangement joins TRBV5-1 to TRBJ2-7; D may be TRBD1 (5 bases). Trimming left V 0 bases short and J 0 bases short, with 10 bases between. Germline V gene lookup returns CDR1 SGHRS and CDR2 YFSETQ. The CDR3 contains 15 residues. CDR3 coding DNA: TGCGCCAGCAGCTTGGGTCAAGGGGTCTCCTACGAGCAGTACTTC. The encoded protein is CASSLGQGVSYEQYF. Looking up the rest from reference TRBV5-1 and TRBJ2-7 gives the full variable domain: KAGVTQTPRYLIKTRGQQVTLSCSPISGHRSVSWYQQTPGQGLQFLFEYFSETQRNKGNFPGRFSGRQFSNSRSEMNVSTLELGDSALYLCASSLGQGVSYEQYFGPGTRLTVT.

The J gene is TRBJ2-1, the V gene TRBV5-6; no clear D. The germline V gene encodes CDR1 SGHDT and CDR2 YYEEEE. CDR3 length: 16 amino acids. The germline V and J ends were trimmed by 4 bases and 0 bases, with 14 bases remaining between them. The CDR3: CASSTRHGSSYNEQFF. CDR3 DNA: TGTGCCAGCAGCACCCGACACGGTAGCTCCTACAATGAGCAGTTCTTC.

V and J are TRBV19 and TRBJ2-5, with 8 bases identical to TRBD1. Germline assignment: CDR1 LNHDA and CDR2 SQIVND (reference sequence). Unmatched junction bases numbered 14, after V lost 1 base and J lost 4 bases. The CDR3 runs to 18 residues. CDR3 in amino acids: CASSIGPNLDRGGETQYF. For the CDR3, the DNA is TGTGCCAGTAGTATAGGCCCCAATCTCGACAGGGGAGGAGAGACCCAGTACTTC.

V and J are TRBV4-2 and TRBJ1-2; the match to TRBD1 covers 7 bases. The germline CDR1 and CDR2 sequences are LGHNA and YNFKEQ. With V trimmed by 1 base and J by 7 bases, 9 bases remained unmatched. The CDR3 totals 15 residues. Written as DNA, the CDR3 is TGTGCCAGCAGCCAAGCCTCCGGGACAGCAGGTGGCTACACCTTC. Its translation: CASSQASGTAGGYTF.

J is TRBJ2-1 and V is TRBV12-1; the DNA was not used to check the table's D call, TRBD1. TRBV12-1 is an annotated pseudogene. CDR3 length: 16 amino acids. In nucleotides, the CDR3 is TGTGCCAGCAGCTTTCACTACCCCCGAGGGGGCAATGAGCAGTTCTTC. It encodes CASSFHYPRGGNEQFF.

This clone came up a few times. CDR3: CASSLRSAGPNTEAFF. The CDR3 bases are TGTGCCAGCAGCCTTAGAAGTGCAGGACCTAACACTGAAGCTTTCTTT. J is TRBJ1-1 and V is TRBV11-3; D not resolved. Trimming stripped 5 bases from V and 2 bases from J, with 18 bases between. The CDR3 extends over 16 amino acids. CDR1 and CDR2 (germline): SGHNT, YENEEA.

The chain links TRBV15 to TRBJ2-1, with 9 bases fitting TRBD2. The trim removed 1 base at V and 9 bases at J, leaving 4 bases unmatched. Germline V gives CDR1 LNHNV, CDR2 YYDKDF (reference sequence). This CDR3 has 14 amino acids. The CDR3 reads CATSRAWREGEQFF. The CDR3 bases are TGTGCCACCAGCAGAGCGTGGCGGGAGGGTGAGCAGTTCTTC.

The chain employs TRBV25-1 and TRBJ2-1; no clear D gene. CDR3 size: 12 residues. CDR1 is MGHDK and CDR2 is SYGVNS in the germline V gene. V lost 5 bases and J lost 11, with 13 bases in between. The chain's CDR3 is CASSHMFDKQFF. DNA of the CDR3: TGTGCCAGCAGTCACATGTTCGATAAGCAGTTCTTC.

V gene TRBV15 combines with J gene TRBJ2-3; D unresolved. Between the trimmed V and J ends, which lost 1 base and 7 bases, there was a span of 6 bases. CDR3 size: 12 residues. Per germline, CDR1 LNHNV and CDR2 YYDKDF (reference sequence). CDR3 DNA: TGTGCCACCAGCAGAGGCACTTATACGCAGTATTTT. It is translated as CATSRGTYTQYF.

V and J are TRBV6-6 and TRBJ1-4; D possibly corresponds to TRBD1 (6 bases). The V end was cut by 2 bases, the J end by 3 bases, with 13 bases between. Germline V gives CDR1 MNHNY, CDR2 SVGAGI (reference sequence). The CDR3 covers 16 residues. The CDR3 here is CASSYGPGQANEKLFF. In DNA form, the CDR3 reads TGTGCCAGCAGTTACGGTCCGGGACAAGCTAATGAAAAACTGTTTTTT.

This chain connects TRBV7-8 to TRBJ1-5; D unresolved. Trimming left V 3 bases short and J 2 bases short, with 5 bases between. Germline CDR1 SGHVS, CDR2 FQNEAQ. The CDR3 totals 13 residues. CDR3 in amino acids: CASSFQGNQPQHF. CDR3 DNA: TGTGCCAGCAGCTTCCAGGGCAATCAGCCCCAGCATTTT.

This clone was counted once. The chain is built from TRBV6-1 and TRBJ2-7, with 7 bases fitting TRBD1. The germline V gene encodes CDR1 MNHNS and CDR2 SASEGT. CDR3 length equals 14 residues. V was clipped by 4 bases and J by 4 bases; unmatched bases: 7. The CDR3 protein is CASSVGTDLYEQYF. The CDR3 DNA sequence: TGTGCCAGCAGTGTCGGGACAGACCTTTACGAGCAGTACTTC.

The chain couples TRBV5-1 to TRBJ2-1; 8 nucleotides match TRBD2. V gave up 4 bases and J gave up 4 bases; unmatched junction bases: 7. Germline values: CDR1 SGHRS, CDR2 YFSETQ. The CDR3 has 15 amino acids. The CDR3 DNA reads as TGCGCCAGCAGCAGCTCGGGAGGGAGATACAATGAGCAGTTCTTC. Translation: CASSSSGGRYNEQFF. The variable domain in full, completed from reference TRBV5-1 and TRBJ2-1, reads KAGVTQTPRYLIKTRGQQVTLSCSPISGHRSVSWYQQTPGQGLQFLFEYFSETQRNKGNFPGRFSGRQFSNSRSEMNVSTLELGDSALYLCASSSSGGRYNEQFFGPGTRLTVL.